The present TCR beta chain was sequenced within a study of T cells in Graves' hyperthyroidism and ophthalmopathy. Every diagnosis used clinical symptoms, serum thyroxine and TRAb, thyroid ultrasound and orbital computed tomography. CDR3 size: 10 residues. The germline V and J ends were trimmed by 6 bases and 5 bases, with 7 bases remaining between them. Germline V gene data show CDR1 as SQVTM and CDR2 as ANQGSEA. The sample holds a few counts of this clonotype. The antigen remains unidentified. Study conclusions and caveats: Through a model of 13 V-J features, ophthalmopathy was separated from stable hyperthyroidism. Blood shared most expanded thyroid clonotypes above 0.001.

Amplified regions were TCR beta CDR3 sequences from RNA transcripts. HTBI primers drove first-round RT-PCR of the TCR CDR3. TCRdb passed the multiplex PCR reads through MiXCR, listing each CDR3 protein once. This sample yields 490,000 or so distinct CDR3 sequences, of which over 45% are seen a single time; about two fifths belongs to the top ten. This sequence originates from an adult woman with Graves' disease, either hyperthyroidism or ophthalmopathy (not recorded which). V is TRBV29-1 and J is TRBJ1-2; the D gene is possibly TRBD1 (6 bases). Specimen: peripheral blood or thyroid tissue (not recorded which). The CDR3 here is CSVRGYGYTF. The CDR3 region has the DNA TGCAGCGTAAGGGGGTATGGCTACACCTTC.